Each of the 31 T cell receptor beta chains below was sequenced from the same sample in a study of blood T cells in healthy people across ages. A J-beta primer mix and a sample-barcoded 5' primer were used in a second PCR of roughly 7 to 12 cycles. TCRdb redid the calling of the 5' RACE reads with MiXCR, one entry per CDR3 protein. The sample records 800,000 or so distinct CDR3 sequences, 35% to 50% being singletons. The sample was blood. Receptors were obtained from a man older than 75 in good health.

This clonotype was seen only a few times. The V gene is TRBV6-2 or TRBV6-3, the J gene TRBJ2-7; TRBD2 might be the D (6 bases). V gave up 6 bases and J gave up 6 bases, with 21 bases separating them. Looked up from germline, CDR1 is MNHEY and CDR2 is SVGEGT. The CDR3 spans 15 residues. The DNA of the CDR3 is TGTGCCAGCAGCACGGGAGAACTTCGGGGTCCCGAGCAGTACTTC. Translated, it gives CASSTGELRGPEQYF.

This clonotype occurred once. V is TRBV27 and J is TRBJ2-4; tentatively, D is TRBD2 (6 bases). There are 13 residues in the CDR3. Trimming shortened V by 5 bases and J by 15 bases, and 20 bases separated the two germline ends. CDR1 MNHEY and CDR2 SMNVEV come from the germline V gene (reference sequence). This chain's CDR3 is CASSPRDSYERYF. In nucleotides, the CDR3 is TGTGCCAGCAGTCCCCGGGACTCCTACGAGCGGTACTTC.

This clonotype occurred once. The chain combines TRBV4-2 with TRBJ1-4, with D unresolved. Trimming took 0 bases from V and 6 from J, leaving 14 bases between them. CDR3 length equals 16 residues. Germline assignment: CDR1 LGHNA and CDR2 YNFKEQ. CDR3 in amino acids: CASSQETLSRDEKLFF. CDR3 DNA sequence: TGTGCCAGCAGCCAAGAGACCCTCAGCCGGGATGAAAAACTGTTTTTT.

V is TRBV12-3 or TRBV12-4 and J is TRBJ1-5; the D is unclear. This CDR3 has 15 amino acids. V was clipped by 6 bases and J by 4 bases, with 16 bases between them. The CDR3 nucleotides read TGTGCCAGCAGAGAACGCGGGGAATCTAATCAGCCCCAGCATTTT. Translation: CASRERGESNQPQHF.

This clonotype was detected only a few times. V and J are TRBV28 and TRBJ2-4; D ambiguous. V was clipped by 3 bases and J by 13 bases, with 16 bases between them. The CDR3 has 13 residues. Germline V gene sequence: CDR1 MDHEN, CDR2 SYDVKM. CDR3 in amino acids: CASSLARHGEQYF. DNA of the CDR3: TGTGCCAGCAGTTTGGCTCGGCATGGAGAGCAGTACTTC.

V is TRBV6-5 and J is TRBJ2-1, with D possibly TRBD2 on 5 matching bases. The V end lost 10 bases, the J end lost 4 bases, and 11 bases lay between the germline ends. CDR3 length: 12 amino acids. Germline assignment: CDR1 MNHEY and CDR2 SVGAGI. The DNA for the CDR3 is TGTGCCACGGGCGGGCCTTACAATGAGCAGTTCTTC. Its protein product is CATGGPYNEQFF.

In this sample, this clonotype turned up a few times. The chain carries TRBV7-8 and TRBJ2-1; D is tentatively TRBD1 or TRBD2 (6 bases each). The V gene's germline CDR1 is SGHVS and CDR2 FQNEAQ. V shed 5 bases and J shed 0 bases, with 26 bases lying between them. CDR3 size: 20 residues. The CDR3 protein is CASSPRGREVRGSSYNEQFF. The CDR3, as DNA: TGTGCCAGCAGCCCTCGGGGGCGTGAGGTACGGGGAAGCTCCTACAATGAGCAGTTCTTC.

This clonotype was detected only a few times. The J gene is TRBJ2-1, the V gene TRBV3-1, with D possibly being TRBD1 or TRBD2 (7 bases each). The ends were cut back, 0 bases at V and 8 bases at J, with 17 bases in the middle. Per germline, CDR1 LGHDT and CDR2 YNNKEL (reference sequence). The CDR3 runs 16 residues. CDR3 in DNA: TGTGCCAGCAGCCAAGATCGTCGGGGAGGGGGCCATGAGCAGTTCTTC. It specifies CASSQDRRGGGHEQFF.

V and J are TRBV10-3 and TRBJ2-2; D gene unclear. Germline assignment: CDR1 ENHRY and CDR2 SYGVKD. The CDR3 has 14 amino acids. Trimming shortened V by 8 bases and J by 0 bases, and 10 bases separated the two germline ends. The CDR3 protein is CAIGGSTNTGELFF. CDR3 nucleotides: TGTGCCATCGGTGGTAGCACGAACACCGGGGAGCTGTTTTTT.

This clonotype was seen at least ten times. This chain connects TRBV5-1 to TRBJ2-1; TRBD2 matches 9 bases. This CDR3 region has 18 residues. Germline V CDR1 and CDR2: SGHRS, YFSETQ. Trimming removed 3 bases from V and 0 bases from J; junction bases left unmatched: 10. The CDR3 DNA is TGCGCCAGCAGCTCCCCGTCTAGCGGGAAGAGCTCCTACAATGAGCAGTTCTTC. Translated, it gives CASSSPSSGKSSYNEQFF.

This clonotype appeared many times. The CDR3 here is CASSFGTGTAGYTF. The DNA for the CDR3 is TGTGCCAGCAGCTTTGGAACAGGGACGGCAGGCTACACCTTC. V usage is TRBV7-2 and J usage is TRBJ1-2, with TRBD1 as a possible D gene (6 bases). The CDR3 consists of 14 residues. Trimming cost V 3 bases and J 8 bases, with 16 bases left between them. Germline V gene sequence: CDR1 SGHTA, CDR2 FQGNSA.

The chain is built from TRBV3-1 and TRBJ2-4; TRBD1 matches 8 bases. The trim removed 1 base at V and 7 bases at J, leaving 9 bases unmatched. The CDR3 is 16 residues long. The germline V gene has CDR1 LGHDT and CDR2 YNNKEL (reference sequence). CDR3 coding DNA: TGTGCCAGCAGCCAAGCGGGACAGGCCACCGGGAACATTCAGTACTTC. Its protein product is CASSQAGQATGNIQYF.

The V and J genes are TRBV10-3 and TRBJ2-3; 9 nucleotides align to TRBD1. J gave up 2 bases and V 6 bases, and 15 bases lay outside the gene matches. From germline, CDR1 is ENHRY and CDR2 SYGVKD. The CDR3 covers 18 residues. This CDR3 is CAIRATGGCLIPTDTQYF. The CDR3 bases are TGTGCCATCAGAGCTACAGGGGGCTGCCTGATCCCCACAGATACGCAGTATTTT.

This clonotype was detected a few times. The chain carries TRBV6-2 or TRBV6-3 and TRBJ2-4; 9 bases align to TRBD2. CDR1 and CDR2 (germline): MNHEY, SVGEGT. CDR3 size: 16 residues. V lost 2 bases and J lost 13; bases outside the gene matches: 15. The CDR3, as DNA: TGTGCCAGCAGTTACGGGGGGACTAGCAATCCCTACAAGCAGTACTTC. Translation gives CASSYGGTSNPYKQYF.

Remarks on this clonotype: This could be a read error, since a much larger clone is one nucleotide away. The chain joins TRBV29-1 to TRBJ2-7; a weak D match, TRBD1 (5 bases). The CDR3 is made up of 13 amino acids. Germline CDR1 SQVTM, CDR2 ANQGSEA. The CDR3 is CSAGLVGSHERYF. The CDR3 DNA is TGCAGCGCAGGGCTAGTCGGGTCCCACGAGCGGTACTTC.

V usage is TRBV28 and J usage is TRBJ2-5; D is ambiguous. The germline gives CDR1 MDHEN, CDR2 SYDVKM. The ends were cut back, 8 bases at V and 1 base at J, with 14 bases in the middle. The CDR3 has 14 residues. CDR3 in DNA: TGTGCCAGCTCTTCAGCGACCTCCCAAGAGACCCAGTACTTC. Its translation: CASSSATSQETQYF.

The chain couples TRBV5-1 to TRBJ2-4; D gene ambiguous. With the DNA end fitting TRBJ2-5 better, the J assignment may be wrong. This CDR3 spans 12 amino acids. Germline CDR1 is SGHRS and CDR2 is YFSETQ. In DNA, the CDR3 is TGCGCCAGCAGCTTTTTCCAAGAGACCCAGTACTTC. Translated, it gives CASSFFQETQYF.

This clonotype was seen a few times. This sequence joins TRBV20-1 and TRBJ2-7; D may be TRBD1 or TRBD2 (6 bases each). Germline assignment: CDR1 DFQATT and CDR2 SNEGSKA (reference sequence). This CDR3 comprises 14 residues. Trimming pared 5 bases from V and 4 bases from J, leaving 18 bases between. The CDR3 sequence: CSARGRASRYEQYF. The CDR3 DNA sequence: TGCAGTGCTCGGGGGCGAGCGTCTCGTTACGAGCAGTACTTC.

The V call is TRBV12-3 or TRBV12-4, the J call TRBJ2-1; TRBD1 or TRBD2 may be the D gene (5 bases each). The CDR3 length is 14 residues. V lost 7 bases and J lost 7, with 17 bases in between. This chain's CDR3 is CASTPGAARNEQFF. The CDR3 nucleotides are TGTGCCAGCACCCCCGGGGCAGCCAGGAATGAGCAGTTCTTC.

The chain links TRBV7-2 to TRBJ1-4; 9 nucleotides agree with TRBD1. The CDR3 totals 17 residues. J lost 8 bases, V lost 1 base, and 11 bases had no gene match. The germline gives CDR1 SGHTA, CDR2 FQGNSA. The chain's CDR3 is CASSLVYPGQGGEKLFF. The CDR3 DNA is TGTGCCAGCAGCTTAGTTTATCCGGGACAGGGTGGGGAAAAACTGTTTTTT.

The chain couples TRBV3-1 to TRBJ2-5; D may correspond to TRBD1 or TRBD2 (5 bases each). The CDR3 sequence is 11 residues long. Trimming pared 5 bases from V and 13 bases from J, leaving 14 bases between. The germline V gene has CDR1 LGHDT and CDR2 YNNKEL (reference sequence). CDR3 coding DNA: TGTGCCAGCAGCGAGGGACGTTGGCGGTACTTC. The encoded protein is CASSEGRWRYF.

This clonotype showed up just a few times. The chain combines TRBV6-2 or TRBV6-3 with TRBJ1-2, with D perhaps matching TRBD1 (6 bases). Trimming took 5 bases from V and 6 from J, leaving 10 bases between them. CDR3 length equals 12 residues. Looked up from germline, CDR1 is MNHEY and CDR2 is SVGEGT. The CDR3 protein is CASSPRTDGYTF. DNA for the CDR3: TGTGCCAGCAGTCCAAGGACAGATGGCTACACCTTC.

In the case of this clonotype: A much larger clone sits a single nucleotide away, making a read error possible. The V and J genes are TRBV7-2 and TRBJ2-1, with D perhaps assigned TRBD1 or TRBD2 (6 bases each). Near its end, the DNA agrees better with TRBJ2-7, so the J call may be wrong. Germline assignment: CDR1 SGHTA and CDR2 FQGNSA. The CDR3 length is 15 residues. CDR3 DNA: TGTGCCAGCAGCGTCCGGGACGGGGGCATCTATGAGCAGTACTTC. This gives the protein CASSVRDGGIYEQYF.

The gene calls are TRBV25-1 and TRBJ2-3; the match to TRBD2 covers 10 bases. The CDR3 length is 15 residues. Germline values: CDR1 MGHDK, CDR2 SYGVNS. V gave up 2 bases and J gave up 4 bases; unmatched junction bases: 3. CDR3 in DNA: TGTGCCAGCAGTGAACCAGCGGGAGGGGCAGATACGCAGTATTTT. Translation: CASSEPAGGADTQYF.

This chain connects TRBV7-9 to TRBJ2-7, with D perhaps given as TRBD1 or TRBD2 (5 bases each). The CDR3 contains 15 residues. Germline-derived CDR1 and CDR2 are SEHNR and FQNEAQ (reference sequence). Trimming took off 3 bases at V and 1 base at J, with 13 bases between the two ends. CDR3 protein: CASSLRVRESYEQYF. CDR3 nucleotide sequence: TGTGCCAGCAGCTTGAGGGTCAGGGAATCCTACGAGCAGTACTTC.

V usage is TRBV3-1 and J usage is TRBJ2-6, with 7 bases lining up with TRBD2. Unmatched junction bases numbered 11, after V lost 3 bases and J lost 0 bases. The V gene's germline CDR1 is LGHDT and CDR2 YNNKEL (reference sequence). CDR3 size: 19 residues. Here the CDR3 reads CASSHERGRLGSGANVLTF. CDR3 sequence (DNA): TGTGCCAGCAGCCATGAGCGGGGCAGGTTAGGCTCTGGGGCCAACGTCCTGACTTTC.

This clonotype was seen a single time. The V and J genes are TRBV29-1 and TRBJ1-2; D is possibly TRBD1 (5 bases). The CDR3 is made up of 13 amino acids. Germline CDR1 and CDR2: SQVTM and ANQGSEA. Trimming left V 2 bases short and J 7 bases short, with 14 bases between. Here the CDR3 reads CSVEPPGGPGYTF. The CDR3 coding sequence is TGCAGCGTTGAACCGCCCGGGGGACCTGGCTACACCTTC.

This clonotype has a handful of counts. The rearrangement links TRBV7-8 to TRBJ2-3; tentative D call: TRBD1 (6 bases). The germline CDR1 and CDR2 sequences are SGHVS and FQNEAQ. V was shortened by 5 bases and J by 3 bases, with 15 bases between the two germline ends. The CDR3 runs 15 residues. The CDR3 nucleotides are TGTGCCAGCAGCGGATCCCAACAGGGAACAGATACGCAGTATTTT. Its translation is CASSGSQQGTDTQYF.

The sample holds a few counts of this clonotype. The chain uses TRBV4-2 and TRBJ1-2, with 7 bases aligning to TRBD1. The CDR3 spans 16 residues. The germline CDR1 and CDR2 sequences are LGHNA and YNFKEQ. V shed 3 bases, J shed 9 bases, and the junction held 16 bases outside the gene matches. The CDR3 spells CASSQHNRGDAGSYTF. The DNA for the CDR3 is TGTGCCAGCAGCCAGCACAACAGGGGCGACGCGGGGAGCTACACCTTC.

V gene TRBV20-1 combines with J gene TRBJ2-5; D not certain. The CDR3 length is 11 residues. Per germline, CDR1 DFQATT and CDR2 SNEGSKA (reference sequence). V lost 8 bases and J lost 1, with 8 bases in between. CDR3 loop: CSTTAQETQYF. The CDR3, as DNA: TGCAGTACAACAGCCCAAGAGACCCAGTACTTC.

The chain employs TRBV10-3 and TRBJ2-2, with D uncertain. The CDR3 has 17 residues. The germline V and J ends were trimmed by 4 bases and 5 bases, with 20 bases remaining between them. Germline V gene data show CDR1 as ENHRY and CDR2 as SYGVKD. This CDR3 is CAISGAISEPGTGELFF. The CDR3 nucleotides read TGTGCCATCAGTGGAGCGATAAGCGAACCTGGGACCGGGGAGCTGTTTTTT.